The rows below give T cell receptor beta chains drawn from one sample of a study of blood T cell repertoires in COVID-19. Generated by immunoSEQ multiplex PCR, the TCRdb table keeps only in-frame clones and is missing some. The sample yields 57,000 or so clones, 85% seen once. Material for sequencing was peripheral blood. These receptors all come from an older man with acute or convalescent COVID-19. CDR3s include the opening cysteine and the closing phenylalanine or tryptophan. The order of the fields is J gene, clone size, CDR3 length, V gene, D gene, CDR3 protein, CDR3 DNA. A D gene is named only where the DNA matches it firmly. The size entry is marked missing in some rows and otherwise reads once, few, many or a size class.

J: TRBJ2-1
size: -
length: 15
V: TRBV2
D: TRBD1
CDR3: CASRPDRARNNEQFF
DNA: TGTGCCAGCAGACCAGACAGGGCCCGGAACAATGAGCAGTTCTTC

J: TRBJ2-7
size: -
length: 13
V: TRBV29-1
D: -
CDR3: CSVEDVQGYEQYF
DNA: TGCAGCGTTGAAGATGTCCAGGGCTACGAGCAGTACTTC

J: TRBJ2-7
size: -
length: 15
V: TRBV18
D: TRBD2
CDR3: CASSGTSGSSYEQYF
DNA: TGTGCCAGCTCAGGGACTAGCGGGAGTTCCTACGAGCAGTACTTC

J: TRBJ2-7
size: once
length: 13
V: TRBV19
D: -
CDR3: CASSIGKTYEQYF
DNA: TGTGCCAGTAGTATTGGCAAGACCTACGAGCAGTACTTC

J: TRBJ2-7
size: -
length: 15
V: TRBV11-1
D: TRBD1
CDR3: CASSPRRGSSYEQYF
DNA: TGTGCCAGCAGCCCCCGCAGGGGGTCCTCCTACGAGCAGTACTTC

J: TRBJ1-5
size: once
length: 13
V: TRBV6-5
D: TRBD1
CDR3: CASSWGQDQPQHF
DNA: TGTGCCAGCAGTTGGGGACAGGATCAGCCCCAGCATTTT

J: TRBJ1-2
size: -
length: 16
V: TRBV18
D: TRBD1
CDR3: CASSPDTGQAIYGYTF
DNA: TGTGCCAGCTCACCGGACACGGGACAGGCTATTTATGGCTACACCTTC

J: TRBJ2-3
size: -
length: 15
V: TRBV7-2
D: TRBD2
CDR3: CASSHGTRETDTQYF
DNA: TGTGCCAGCAGCCACGGGACTAGGGAGACAGATACGCAGTATTTT

J: TRBJ2-1
size: -
length: 18
V: TRBV5-4
D: TRBD2
CDR3: CASSSKTSGGVSYNEQFF
DNA: TGTGCCAGCAGCTCAAAGACTAGCGGGGGGGTCTCCTACAATGAGCAGTTCTTC

J: TRBJ1-1
size: few
length: 11
V: TRBV25-1
D: -
CDR3: CASCGVTEAFF
DNA: TGTGCCAGTTGCGGGGTTACTGAAGCTTTCTTT

J: TRBJ1-1
size: few
length: 13
V: TRBV10-3
D: -
CDR3: CAIRGVWNTEAFF
DNA: TGTGCCATCAGAGGGGTCTGGAACACTGAAGCTTTCTTT

J: TRBJ1-1
size: few
length: 12
V: TRBV29-1
D: -
CDR3: CSVEDGNTEAFF
DNA: TGCAGCGTTGAAGACGGGAACACTGAAGCTTTCTTT

J: TRBJ2-5
size: -
length: 13
V: TRBV19
D: TRBD1
CDR3: CASSRTGRETQYF
DNA: TGTGCCAGTAGTCGGACAGGGAGGGAGACCCAGTACTTC

J: TRBJ2-5
size: -
length: 13
V: TRBV28
D: TRBD2
CDR3: CASRPSGQETQYF
DNA: TGTGCCAGCAGACCTAGCGGCCAAGAGACCCAGTACTTC

J: TRBJ2-7
size: -
length: 15
V: TRBV6-1
D: -
CDR3: CASSESPHASYEQYF
DNA: TGTGCCAGCAGTGAAAGCCCCCACGCATCCTACGAGCAGTACTTC

J: TRBJ2-3
size: -
length: 15
V: TRBV6-5
D: -
CDR3: CASSPDSYSTDTQYF
DNA: TGTGCCAGCAGTCCAGACAGTTATAGCACAGATACGCAGTATTTT

J: TRBJ2-1
size: -
length: 18
V: TRBV6-1
D: TRBD2
CDR3: CASSGTSGGAEVLNEQFF
DNA: TGTGCCAGCAGTGGGACTAGCGGGGGGGCCGAAGTCCTCAATGAGCAGTTCTTC

J: TRBJ2-7
size: -
length: 18
V: TRBV27
D: TRBD2
CDR3: CASSLSELAGGLSYEQYF
DNA: TGTGCCAGCAGTTTATCGGAACTAGCGGGGGGTCTCTCCTACGAGCAGTACTTC

J: TRBJ1-6
size: -
length: 14
V: TRBV4-2
D: -
CDR3: CASSQEAGWSPLHF
DNA: TGTGCCAGCAGCCAAGAGGCAGGGTGGTCACCCCTCCACTTT

J: TRBJ2-3
size: -
length: 13
V: TRBV29-1
D: -
CDR3: CSAQEQVTDTQYF
DNA: TGCAGCGCCCAGGAACAGGTCACAGATACGCAGTATTTT

J: TRBJ1-1
size: -
length: 14
V: TRBV27
D: -
CDR3: CASSSGTPNTEAFF
DNA: TGTGCCAGCAGTTCTGGGACACCGAACACTGAAGCTTTCTTT

J: TRBJ1-4
size: once
length: 13
V: TRBV6-5
D: TRBD1
CDR3: CASTDRGGEKLFF
DNA: TGTGCCAGCACGGACAGGGGGGGTGAAAAACTGTTTTTT

J: TRBJ1-4
size: -
length: 14
V: TRBV6-5
D: -
CDR3: CASRTGTKAEKLFF
DNA: TGTGCCAGCAGAACCGGGACAAAGGCTGAAAAACTGTTTTTT

J: TRBJ2-2
size: -
length: 15
V: TRBV19
D: -
CDR3: CASSIGGRAAGELFF
DNA: TGTGCCAGTAGTATAGGGGGCAGGGCCGCCGGGGAGCTGTTTTTT

J: TRBJ2-5
size: -
length: 15
V: TRBV5-1
D: TRBD2
CDR3: CASSLGGTSEETQYF
DNA: TGCGCCAGCAGCTTAGGGGGGACTAGCGAAGAGACCCAGTACTTC

J: TRBJ2-5
size: -
length: 13
V: TRBV19
D: -
CDR3: CASSIGEHLTQYF
DNA: TGTGCCAGTAGTATTGGAGAACATCTGACCCAGTACTTC

J: TRBJ2-3
size: -
length: 18
V: TRBV7-9
D: TRBD1
CDR3: CASSSQGTGATSTDTQYF
DNA: TGTGCCAGCAGCTCCCAGGGCACAGGGGCCACAAGCACAGATACGCAGTATTTT

J: TRBJ2-1
size: once
length: 14
V: TRBV7-9
D: -
CDR3: CASSLASGYNEQFF
DNA: TGTGCCAGCAGCTTAGCTAGCGGATACAATGAGCAGTTCTTC

J: TRBJ1-5
size: few
length: 15
V: TRBV5-1
D: TRBD1
CDR3: CASSLEGQGNQPQHF
DNA: TGCGCCAGCAGCTTGGAGGGACAGGGCAATCAGCCCCAGCATTTT

J: TRBJ2-1
size: -
length: 16
V: TRBV7-2
D: TRBD2
CDR3: CASSPYGGGPYNEQFF
DNA: TGTGCCAGCTCCCCTTACGGCGGGGGGCCCTACAATGAGCAGTTCTTC

J: TRBJ1-5
size: once
length: 16
V: TRBV24-1
D: TRBD1
CDR3: CATIERGTGMGQPQHF
DNA: TGTGCCACCATAGAAAGGGGGACAGGAATGGGGCAGCCCCAGCATTTT

J: TRBJ1-4
size: -
length: 14
V: TRBV2
D: -
CDR3: CASSEQGSLEELFF
DNA: TGTGCCAGCAGTGAACAGGGGTCCCTGGAGGAACTGTTTTTT

J: TRBJ2-7
size: few
length: 16
V: TRBV4-2
D: -
CDR3: CASSQDRLPSSYEQYF
DNA: TGTGCCAGCAGCCAAGATCGACTGCCTAGCTCCTACGAGCAGTACTTC

J: TRBJ1-5
size: -
length: 14
V: TRBV11-2
D: -
CDR3: CASSLEGGNQPQHF
DNA: TGTGCCAGCAGCCTGGAAGGGGGCAATCAGCCCCAGCATTTT

J: TRBJ1-2
size: -
length: 16
V: TRBV7-9
D: -
CDR3: CASSLALGGLVDGYTF
DNA: TGTGCCAGCAGCTTAGCGCTCGGGGGACTCGTCGATGGCTACACCTTC

J: TRBJ2-1
size: -
length: 13
V: TRBV16
D: -
CDR3: CASSKGLPGEQFF
DNA: TGTGCCAGCAGCAAAGGACTCCCCGGTGAGCAGTTCTTC

J: TRBJ2-7
size: -
length: 15
V: TRBV19
D: -
CDR3: CASSEQGRSSYEQYF
DNA: TGTGCCAGTAGTGAACAGGGTCGGAGCTCCTACGAGCAGTACTTC

J: TRBJ2-3
size: -
length: 15
V: TRBV3-1/TRBV3-2
D: TRBD2
CDR3: CASSRSGGAQDTQYF
DNA: TGTGCCAGCAGCCGTAGCGGGGGGGCGCAAGATACGCAGTATTTT

J: TRBJ1-2
size: -
length: 12
V: TRBV13
D: -
CDR3: CASSSLYYGYTF
DNA: TGTGCCAGCAGCTCGTTATACTATGGCTACACCTTC

J: TRBJ2-2
size: -
length: 13
V: TRBV10-3
D: TRBD1
CDR3: CATQTGDTGELFF
DNA: TGTGCCACCCAGACAGGGGACACCGGGGAGCTGTTTTTT

J: TRBJ2-7
size: -
length: 13
V: TRBV11-3
D: -
CDR3: CASSKEASYEQYF
DNA: TGTGCCAGCAGTAAAGAGGCATCCTACGAGCAGTACTTC

J: TRBJ2-5
size: -
length: 13
V: TRBV12-3/TRBV12-4
D: TRBD2
CDR3: CASSSSGAETQYF
DNA: TGTGCCAGCAGTTCTAGCGGGGCCGAGACCCAGTACTTC